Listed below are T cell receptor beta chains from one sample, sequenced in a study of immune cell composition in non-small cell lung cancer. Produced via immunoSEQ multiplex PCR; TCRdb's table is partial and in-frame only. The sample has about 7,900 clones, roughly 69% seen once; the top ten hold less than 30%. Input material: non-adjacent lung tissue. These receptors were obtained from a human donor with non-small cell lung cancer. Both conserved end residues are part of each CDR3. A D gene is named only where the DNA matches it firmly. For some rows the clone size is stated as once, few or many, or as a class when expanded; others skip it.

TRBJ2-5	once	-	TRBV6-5	TGTGCCAGCGCTCAAGGGAGAGAGACCCAGTACTTC	CASAQGRETQYF
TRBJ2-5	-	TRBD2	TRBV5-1	TGCGCCAGCAGCTCCACGGCGACTAGCGGGGGAGAGACCCAGTACTTC	CASSSTATSGGETQYF
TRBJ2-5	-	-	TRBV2	TGTGCCAGCAGTAGGGGCAGCCAAGAGACCCAGTACTTC	CASSRGSQETQYF
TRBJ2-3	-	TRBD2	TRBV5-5	TGTGCCAGCAGCTTGGTTCCCGAGACTAGCGGCACAGATACGCAGTATTTT	CASSLVPETSGTDTQYF
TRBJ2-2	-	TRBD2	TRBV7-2	TGTGCCAGCAGCTCTCAGCGGGGGCGTTCTGGCACCGGGGAGCTGTTTTTT	CASSSQRGRSGTGELFF
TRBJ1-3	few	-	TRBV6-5	TGTGCCAGCAGTTATCGACAGCTCTCTGGAAACACCATATATTTT	CASSYRQLSGNTIYF
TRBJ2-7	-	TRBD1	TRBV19	TGTGCCAGTAGTACAGGGACAGGGGGTATCAACGAGCAGTACTTC	CASSTGTGGINEQYF
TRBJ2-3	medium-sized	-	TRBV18	TGTGCCAGCTCACCACCGGGGACCGGGGGAAGCACAGATACGCAGTATTTT	CASSPPGTGGSTDTQYF
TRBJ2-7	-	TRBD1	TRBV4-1	TGCGCCAGCAGCCAACAGGGGGCTGACTACGAGCAGTACTTC	CASSQQGADYEQYF
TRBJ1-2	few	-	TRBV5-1	TGCGCCAGCATAGGGCAGGGGCAAGACGAGGACTATGGCTACACCTTC	CASIGQGQDEDYGYTF
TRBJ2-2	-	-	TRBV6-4	TGTGCCAGCAGAAAGGGGGGGCAGGGGGCCACCGGGGAGCTGTTTTTT	CASRKGGQGATGELFF
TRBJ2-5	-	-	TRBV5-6	TGTGCCAGCAGCTTGGGGCAGGGGGAGACCCAGTACTTC	CASSLGQGETQYF
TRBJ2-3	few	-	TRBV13	TGTGCCAGCGATTATTCTGGGGGGGCCGCAGATACGCAGTATTTT	CASDYSGGAADTQYF
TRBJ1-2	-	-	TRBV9	TGTGCCAGCAGCCCCATGAGGGAGGCCTATGGCTACACCTTC	CASSPMREAYGYTF
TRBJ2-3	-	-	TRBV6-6	TGTGCCAGCAGTTATGGTCTTGCTAGCGGCACAGATACGCAGTATTTT	CASSYGLASGTDTQYF
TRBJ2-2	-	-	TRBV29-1	TGCTGTGGGGGGGGCAACACCGGGGAGCTGTTTTTT	CCGGGNTGELFF
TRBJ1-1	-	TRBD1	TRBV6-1	TGTGCCAGCAGTCCCCGACAGGGAGGCACTGAAGCTTTCTTT	CASSPRQGGTEAFF
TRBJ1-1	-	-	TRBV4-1	TGCGCCAGCAGCCAACCACTAGTGGGCACTGAAGCTTTCTTT	CASSQPLVGTEAFF
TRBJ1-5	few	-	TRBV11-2	TGTGCCAGCAGCTTGAAGGGACTCAAGAATCAGCCCCAGCATTTT	CASSLKGLKNQPQHF
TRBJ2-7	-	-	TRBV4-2	TGTGCCAGCAGCCAAGAGCAACTATCACGCGAGCAGTACTTC	CASSQEQLSREQYF
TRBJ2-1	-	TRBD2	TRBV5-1	TGCGCCAGCAGCAAGGGGCTAGCGGGAGCAGGTTTAATATTCAATGAGCAGTTCTTC	CASSKGLAGAGLIFNEQFF
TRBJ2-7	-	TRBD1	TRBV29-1	TGCAGTTACCTCACAGGGGGCGCGTACGAGCAGTACTTC	CSYLTGGAYEQYF
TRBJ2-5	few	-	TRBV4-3	TGCGCCAGCAGCCAAGAACTGTGGCGGGGCCAAGAGACCCAGTACTTC	CASSQELWRGQETQYF
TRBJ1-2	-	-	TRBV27	TGTGCCAGCAGTTTAGAAAAATCAGGGGTTTACGGCTACACCTTC	CASSLEKSGVYGYTF
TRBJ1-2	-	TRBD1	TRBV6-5	TGTGCCAGCAGTGGGACAGGGGATTTTTATGGCTACACCTTC	CASSGTGDFYGYTF
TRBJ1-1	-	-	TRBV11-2	TGTGCCAGCAGCCTACTTCGCGGGGTGAGAAAAGCTTTCTTT	CASSLLRGVRKAFF
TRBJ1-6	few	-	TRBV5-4	TGTGCCAGCAGCTTGGGACAGAGACCGAATTCACCCCTCCACTTT	CASSLGQRPNSPLHF
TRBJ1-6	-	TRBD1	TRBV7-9	TGTGCCAGCAGCTTGACAGGGAATAATTCACCCCTCCACTTT	CASSLTGNNSPLHF
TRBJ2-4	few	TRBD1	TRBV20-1	TGCAGTTATGACAGGGAGAACATTCAGTACTTC	CSYDRENIQYF
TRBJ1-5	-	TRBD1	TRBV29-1	TGCAGCGTTTCACAGGGGAATAGCAATCAGCCCCAGCATTTT	CSVSQGNSNQPQHF
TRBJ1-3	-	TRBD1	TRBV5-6	TGTGCCAGCAGCTCACAGGGACAGGTCTTCTTGACTGGAAACACCATATATTTT	CASSSQGQVFLTGNTIYF
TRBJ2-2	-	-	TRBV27	TGTGCCATCAGAAAGGCCGGAGGGGGCCACCGAAACACCGGGGAGCTGTTTTTT	CAIRKAGGGHRNTGELFF
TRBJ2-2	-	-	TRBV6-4	TGTGCCAGCAGTGACCGGACATTCTCAGGGGCCGGGGAGCTGTTTTTT	CASSDRTFSGAGELFF
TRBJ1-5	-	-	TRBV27	TGTGCCAGCAGTTTACAGGGTTATCAGCCCCAGCATTTT	CASSLQGYQPQHF
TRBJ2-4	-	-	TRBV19	TGTGCCAGTAGTACCGCCGGGGCCAAAAACATTCAGTACTTC	CASSTAGAKNIQYF
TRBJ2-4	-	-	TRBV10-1	TGCGCCAGCAGTGAGCACCGGGACATCGACTTGTTAGCCAAAAACATTCAGTACTTC	CASSEHRDIDLLAKNIQYF
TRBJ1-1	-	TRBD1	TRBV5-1	TGCGCCAGCAGCTTGTATACAGGGGGCGTATCGGGAACTGAAGCTTTCTTT	CASSLYTGGVSGTEAFF
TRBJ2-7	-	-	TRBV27	TGTGCCAGCAGTTTATCTCCTCTCTACGAGCAGTACTTC	CASSLSPLYEQYF
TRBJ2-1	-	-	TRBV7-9	TGTGCCAGCAGCTTAAGGACATACGAGCAGTTCTTC	CASSLRTYEQFF
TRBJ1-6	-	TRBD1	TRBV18	TGTGCCAGCTCACCACCGGGACAGGGTCTCACCTATAATTCACCCCTCCACTTT	CASSPPGQGLTYNSPLHF
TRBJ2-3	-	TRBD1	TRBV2	TGTGCCAGCAGTACCTCGGACAGGGCCACAGATACGCAGTATTTT	CASSTSDRATDTQYF
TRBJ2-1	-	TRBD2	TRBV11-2	TGTGCCAGCAGCGGCCGGAGGCGGGGGGGCCGATTTTACAATGAGCAGTTCTTC	CASSGRRRGGRFYNEQFF
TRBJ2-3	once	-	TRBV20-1	TGCAGTGCGAACAGAAGGGGTACGCAGTATTTT	CSANRRGTQYF
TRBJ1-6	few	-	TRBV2	TGTGCCAGCAGTGGTCTCCGGGGGGGTTCACCCCTCCACTTT	CASSGLRGGSPLHF
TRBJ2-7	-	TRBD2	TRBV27	TGTGCCAGCAGTTTCATAGCGGGGGGGTTCGAGCAGTACTTC	CASSFIAGGFEQYF
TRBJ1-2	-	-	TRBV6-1	TGTGCCAGCAGTTTTATACGGGGGAACTATGGCTACACCTTC	CASSFIRGNYGYTF
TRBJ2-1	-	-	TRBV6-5	TGTGCCAGCAGTTACCTCGTTACTAATGAGCAGTTCTTC	CASSYLVTNEQFF
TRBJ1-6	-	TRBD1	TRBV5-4	TGTGCCAGCAGCTTAGACAGGGTAGCTTCACCCCTCCACTTT	CASSLDRVASPLHF
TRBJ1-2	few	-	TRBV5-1	TGCGCCAGCAGCTTGGCGGGGGACGACTATGGCTACACCTTC	CASSLAGDDYGYTF
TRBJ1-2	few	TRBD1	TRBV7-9	TGTGCCAGCAGCTTAGCTGCAGGGGGCGCCTATGGCTACACCTTC	CASSLAAGGAYGYTF
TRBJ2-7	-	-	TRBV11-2	TGTGCCAGCAGCTTAGCGAGGGCGGGAGAGCAGTACTTC	CASSLARAGEQYF
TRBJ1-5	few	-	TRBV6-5	TGTGCCAGCGGGCGGGTTTATAGCAATCAGCCCCAGCATTTT	CASGRVYSNQPQHF
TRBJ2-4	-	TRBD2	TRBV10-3	TGTGCCATCAGTGAGGGACTAGCGGGGGTCGGAAACATTCAGTACTTC	CAISEGLAGVGNIQYF
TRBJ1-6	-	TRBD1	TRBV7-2	TGTGCCAGCAACCCCACGCAGGGGGCTTCACCCCTCCACTTT	CASNPTQGASPLHF
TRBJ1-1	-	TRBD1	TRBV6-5	TGTGCCAGCAGTTACCAGGGGGCGGGGAACACTGAAGCTTTCTTT	CASSYQGAGNTEAFF
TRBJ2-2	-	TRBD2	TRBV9	TGTGCCAGCAGCGTAACTAGCGGGGGGTTCGGGGAGCTGTTTTTT	CASSVTSGGFGELFF
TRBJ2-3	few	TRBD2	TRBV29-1	TGCAGCGCCTTGACTAGCGGACTCACAGATACGCAGTATTTT	CSALTSGLTDTQYF
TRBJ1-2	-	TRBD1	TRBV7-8	TGTGCCAGCAGCTCCATACAGGGGGGCGGAGGCTACACCTTC	CASSSIQGGGGYTF
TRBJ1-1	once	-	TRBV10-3	TGTGCCATCAGTGAGACCGGCAGGGTCAACACTGAAGCTTTCTTT	CAISETGRVNTEAFF